Below, one T cell receptor beta chain is given with its context. Clinicians diagnosed patients from clinical symptoms, serum thyroxine and TRAb, thyroid ultrasound and orbital computed tomography. The record originates from a study of T cells in Graves' hyperthyroidism and ophthalmopathy. Study as a whole: The initial diagnosis was the point when peripheral blood was collected, ahead of any treatment.

The V gene end was trimmed by 2 bases and the J gene end by 4 bases; junction bases not matched to a gene: 5. The CDR3 is 16 residues long. CDR1 is SGHDN and CDR2 is FVKESK in the germline V gene. Using RNA transcripts as the source, TCR beta CDR3 regions were amplified. HTBI primers were used for first-round RT-PCR of the TCR CDR3. Using its own MiXCR run on the multiplex PCR reads, TCRdb lists one record per CDR3 protein. The data contain over 350,000 distinct CDR3 sequences, around 15% of them singletons. Sequencing was done on a sample of blood. This chain joins TRBV14 and TRBJ1-4; TRBD1 matches 9 bases. The sequence came from a middle-aged man with Graves' ophthalmopathy. The chain's CDR3 is CASSQTRTGVNEKLFF. CDR3 nucleotides: TGTGCCAGCAGCCAAACTCGGACAGGGGTTAATGAAAAACTGTTTTTT.